The present T cell receptor beta chain was sequenced within a study of T-cell memory formation after mild COVID-19. Study-level results: Those CD4+ clones that contracted were mainly in CM and EM (CD8+ ones in EMRA). Among clones peaking at day 37 in the second wave, SARS-CoV-2 specificity remained unconfirmed.

The CDR3 extends over 14 amino acids. Trimming took off 6 bases at V and 14 bases at J, with 20 bases between the two ends. Researchers used 5'RACE with constant-segment primers to make TCR alpha and TCR beta cDNA libraries that carry sample barcodes and UMIs. TCRdb re-called the 5' RACE reads with MiXCR, one entry per CDR3 protein. Here the sample spans fewer than 110,000 distinct CDR3 sequences, over 13% being singletons. This clonotype was picked up a small number of times. Its specificity is not known. The rearrangement links TRBV12-3 or TRBV12-4 to TRBJ1-6; no firm D call. The clonotype originates from a man younger than 30 who had mild COVID-19 (a few samples of this study predate the infection). Cell type and time point are not known. Sequenced: PBMCs or a T cell subset sorted from them (not recorded which). The CDR3 loop reads CASSPPGSRFTLHF. Here the CDR3 DNA reads TGTGCCAGCAGCCCTCCGGGCAGCCGATTCACCCTCCACTTT.